This T cell receptor (beta chain) is from a study of blood T cell repertoires in COVID-19. Across the whole study: Sites across the United States, Italy and Spain contributed samples from acute and convalescent COVID-19.

Authors' processing steps: By means of reference gene primer amplification, nucleated cell counts were estimated. Clones were read by immunoSEQ multiplex PCR, and TCRdb kept only the in-frame ones, dropping some. For V, J and clone size, that table is used; D and trimming come from the DNA. Among 200,000 to 250,000 clones listed, around 84% were seen once. The germline CDR1 and CDR2 sequences are SNHLY and FYNNEI. The CDR3 consists of 12 residues. V was pared by 0 bases and J by 7 bases, with 7 bases between. The sequencing sample was made of peripheral blood. The chain combines TRBV2 with TRBJ2-7, with D unresolved. This TCR derives from a woman aged 80 or older with active or convalescent COVID-19. CDR3 DNA sequence: TGTGCCAGCAGTGAAGCGCGGTGGGAGCAGTACTTC. Residues: CASSEARWEQYF. Drawing the rest from reference TRBV2 and TRBJ2-7, the complete variable domain is EPEVTQTPSHQVTQMGQEVILRCVPISNHLYFYWYRQILGQKVEFLVSFYNNEISEKSEIFDDQFSVERPDGSNFTLKIRSTKLEDSAMYFCASSEARWEQYFGPGTRLTVT.